The TCR beta chain under discussion was sequenced for a study of T cell responses to AZD1222 COVID-19 vaccine. Using immunoSEQ multiplex PCR, the repertoire was profiled, and TCRdb retains in-frame clones only, with some absent. The sample yields about 130,000 clones, 90% to 95% seen once. This material consisted of peripheral blood, taken on day 0 of AZD1222 vaccination. The receptor's source is an adult in good health.

CDR3 in amino acids: CASSFGISYEQYF. CDR3 DNA: TGTGCCAGCAGTTTCGGCATCTCCTACGAGCAGTACTTC. The rearrangement links TRBV28 to TRBJ2-7; no definite D call. V dropped 3 bases and J dropped 0 bases, with 6 bases sitting between them. The germline V gene encodes CDR1 MDHEN and CDR2 SYDVKM. This CDR3 comprises 13 residues.